The 2 T cell receptor beta chains listed next were all sequenced from one sample in a study of blood T cell repertoires in COVID-19. The data were produced by immunoSEQ multiplex PCR, yet TCRdb's version contains in-frame clones alone and is incomplete. The sample carries approximately 290,000 clones, 90% recorded once. Material: PBMCs or T cells enriched from blood (not recorded which). The receptor source for this set is a woman between 18 and 29 years old with acute COVID-19.

The V and J genes are TRBV7-9 and TRBJ1-1, with D unclear. V shed 1 base and J shed 4 bases, with 10 bases lying between them. The CDR3 consists of 14 residues. Germline V gene data show CDR1 as SEHNR and CDR2 as FQNEAQ (reference sequence). CDR3 region: CASSLGTSGTEAFF. The CDR3 bases are TGTGCCAGCAGCTTAGGAACGAGTGGCACTGAAGCTTTCTTT.

This chain uses TRBV9 with TRBJ2-3; 12 bases map to TRBD2. The J segment lost 0 bases and the V segment lost 2 bases, leaving 4 bases of the junction unmatched. The CDR3 extends over 17 amino acids. Germline V gives CDR1 SGDLS, CDR2 YYNGEE. CDR3 region: CASSVRTSGVSTDTQYF. In nucleotides, the CDR3 is TGTGCCAGCAGCGTCCGGACTAGCGGGGTTAGCACAGATACGCAGTATTTT. Variable domain in full (rest from reference TRBV9 and TRBJ2-3): DSGVTQTPKHLITATGQRVTLRCSPRSGDLSVYWYQQSLDQGLQFLIQYYNGEERAKGNILERFSAQQFPDLHSELNLSSLELGDSALYFCASSVRTSGVSTDTQYFGPGTRLTVL.